This T cell receptor beta chain was sequenced in a study of T cells after yellow fever vaccination. The study, taken as a whole, reports: Weaker, the secondary response peaked sooner, at day 5 versus 15. Most primary-vaccination clones recurred post-booster (under 98% CD4, over 70% CD8). Contamination of FACS-sorted repertoires by abundant clonotypes from the bulk population could occur.

5'RACE template switching generated TCR cDNA, adding a universal primer site and UMIs. From the 5' RACE reads, TCRdb called clonotypes with MiXCR, one entry per CDR3 protein. The table shows just under 600,000 distinct CDR3 sequences, with 13% occurring only once. For this clonotype: What it recognizes is unknown.

The CDR3 is 14 residues long. Germline CDR1 and CDR2: MNHNS and SASEGT. The V and J ends lost 6 bases and 2 bases respectively, with 13 bases between them. This receptor was identified in a man aged 25 to 45 who received the YFV17D yellow fever vaccine. Sequencing was performed on PBMCs, taken on the day of the yellow fever booster vaccination. V is TRBV6-1 and J is TRBJ1-2; D is undetermined. The CDR3 DNA reads TGTGCCAGCAGCTCAACCGCGGGGAACTATGGCTACACCTTC. It yields the protein CASSSTAGNYGYTF.